This is a list of T cell receptor beta chains from one sample in a study of blood T cell repertoires in COVID-19. The table came from immunoSEQ multiplex PCR; TCRdb's copy has only in-frame clones and leaves some out. The data hold tens of thousands of clones, with approximately 87% observed a single time. Sequencing was carried out using peripheral blood. These receptors were taken from a human donor in a cohort sampled during active COVID-19. CDR3s include the opening cysteine and the closing phenylalanine or tryptophan. The D gene is left open where the match is weak. Expanded clones are given a class, and other clones once, few, many or no size at all.

D,length,J,V,size,DNA,CDR3
TRBD1,16,TRBJ2-7,TRBV7-2,.,TGTGCCAGCAGCTTGGCCGGGACAGGGGGCGGATACGAGCAGTACTTC,CASSLAGTGGGYEQYF
.,15,TRBJ2-5,TRBV1,.,TGCACCAGCAGCCCCTTACCGGAGACTCAAGAGACCCAGTACTTC,CTSSPLPETQETQYF
TRBD1,14,TRBJ2-5,TRBV7-9,.,TGTGCCAGCAGCTTAACGGGACAGACAGAGACCCAGTACTTC,CASSLTGQTETQYF
TRBD2,14,TRBJ2-3,TRBV7-9,once,TGTGCCAGCAGCCTTAGCGGGATCAGAGATACGCAGTATTTT,CASSLSGIRDTQYF
TRBD1,14,TRBJ2-3,TRBV5-5,.,TGTGCCAGCTCCCGACAGGGGGGGACGGATACGCAGTATTTT,CASSRQGGTDTQYF
TRBD1,14,TRBJ2-7,TRBV7-9,.,TGTGCCAGCAGCAAAACAGGGGACCCCTCCGTTCTCTACTTC,CASSKTGDPSVLYF
.,14,TRBJ1-2,TRBV5-1,.,TGCGCCAGCAGCCCTACTACAGGGACCGGCGGCTACACCTTC,CASSPTTGTGGYTF
.,15,TRBJ2-5,TRBV7-9,.,TGTGCCAGCAGCTCCCTAGATGACGGCCAAGAGACCCAGTACTTC,CASSSLDDGQETQYF
TRBD2,17,TRBJ2-2,TRBV4-1,.,TGCGCCAGCAGCCAAGAACCTAGCGGGAGTAACACCGGGGAGCTGTTTTTT,CASSQEPSGSNTGELFF
TRBD2,15,TRBJ2-1,TRBV19,.,TGTGCCAGTAGTTTACTAGCGGGAAGGAGCGATGAGCAGTTCTTC,CASSLLAGRSDEQFF
.,13,TRBJ1-2,TRBV5-1,.,TGCGCCAGCAGCTTGAACAGGAACTATGGCTACACCTTC,CASSLNRNYGYTF
.,14,TRBJ1-6,TRBV4-3,.,TGCGCCAGCACCAGAGACAGGTATAATTCACCCCTCCACTTT,CASTRDRYNSPLHF
TRBD2,18,TRBJ2-7,TRBV5-1,once,TGCGCCAGCAGAACCGTAGCGGGGGAGACCATCGGTGTCTACGAGCAGTACTTC,CASRTVAGETIGVYEQYF
.,15,TRBJ2-2,TRBV3-1/TRBV3-2,.,TGTGCCAGCAGCCAAGATACCGAAAGAGGCGGGGAGCTGTTTTTT,CASSQDTERGGELFF
TRBD1,15,TRBJ1-1,TRBV5-4,.,TGTGCCAGCAGCAAAACAGGGGGCTGGAACACTGAAGCTTTCTTT,CASSKTGGWNTEAFF